The clone carrying this TCR beta chain was recorded once. Antigen specificity is unknown. The data belong to a study of cytomegalovirus exposure and HLA in healthy donors. Study details: The same platform used for the 666 first-cohort repertoires was also used for the 120 or so validation repertoires, as a later analysis reported. Regarding the study as a whole: Most observed TCR sequences were rare, whereas some public TCRs were detected in many donors. As confirmed in vitro, a few CMV-associated chains were specific for CMV antigens.

Sequencing used immunoSEQ multiplex PCR; TCRdb keeps in-frame clones, though not all of them. The data show about 130,000 clones, about nine tenths seen once. CDR1 SEHNR and CDR2 FQNEAQ come from the germline V gene (reference sequence). V was trimmed by 3 bases and J by 2 bases, leaving 11 bases between them. The CDR3 is made up of 14 amino acids. The chain recombines TRBV7-9 with TRBJ2-7; tentatively, D is TRBD2 (5 bases). The sample consisted of PBMCs. This receptor was identified in a woman aged 18-29 years in good health and CMV-seronegative. The CDR3 here is CASSFTSGPYEQYF. The CDR3 DNA sequence: TGTGCCAGCAGCTTTACGAGCGGACCCTACGAGCAGTACTTC.